The entry below gives a single T cell receptor beta chain sequence along with its context. What it recognizes is unknown. This record belongs to a study of cytomegalovirus exposure and HLA in healthy donors. Both 60 Vbeta primers and 13 Jbeta primers went into the PCR. Sequencing used immunoSEQ multiplex PCR; TCRdb keeps in-frame clones, though not all of them. The data contain roughly 87,000 clones, about 81% of them singletons. CDR1 is SEHNR and CDR2 is FQNEAQ in the germline V gene (reference sequence). V shed 5 bases and J shed 1 base, with 9 bases lying between them. The CDR3 loop spans 14 amino acids. The study's findings and limits: Being productive about 87% or about 30% of the time was typical of most TCR beta V segments in an earlier analysis.

This chain joins TRBV7-9 and TRBJ1-3; D not resolved. Sample: PBMCs. The receptor comes from a man aged 55 to 70 in good health and CMV-seronegative. The CDR3 DNA reads as TGTGCCAGCAGCCCCAGAAATTCTGGAAACACCATATATTTT. Protein: CASSPRNSGNTIYF.